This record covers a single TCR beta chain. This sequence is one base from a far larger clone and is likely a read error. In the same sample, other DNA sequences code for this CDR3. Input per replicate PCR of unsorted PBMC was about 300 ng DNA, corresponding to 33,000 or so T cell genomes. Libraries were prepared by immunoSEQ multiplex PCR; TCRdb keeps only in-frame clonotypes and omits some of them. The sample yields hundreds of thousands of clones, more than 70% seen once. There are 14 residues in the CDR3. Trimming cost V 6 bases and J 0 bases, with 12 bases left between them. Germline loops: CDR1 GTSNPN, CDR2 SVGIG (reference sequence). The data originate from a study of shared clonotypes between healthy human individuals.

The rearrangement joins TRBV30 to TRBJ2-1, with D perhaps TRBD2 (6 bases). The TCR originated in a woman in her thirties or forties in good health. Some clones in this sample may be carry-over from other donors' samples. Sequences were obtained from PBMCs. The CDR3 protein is CACRQAGSYNEQFF. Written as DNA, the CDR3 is TGTGCCTGTCGACAAGCGGGCTCCTACAATGAGCAGTTCTTC.